This TCR beta chain was sequenced during a study of T-cell reconstitution after alpha-beta-depleted transplantation in children. Whole-study findings and limits: By about two months after transplant, alpha-beta T cells reportedly arose from several hundred graft clones that had expanded. For some patients, TCRbeta diversity was high at day 60 because of recipient T cells and thymic progenitors that survived. The main origin of T-cell counts and diversity one year after transplant was newly produced T cells.

V was clipped by 7 bases and J by 2 bases, with 15 bases between them. CDR1 is ENHRY, CDR2 SYGVKD, per germline. CDR3 length: 14 residues. Preparation of the TCRbeta library used unique molecular identifiers. TCRdb reprocessed the PCR reads via MiXCR and lists one record per CDR3 protein. The sample records hundreds of thousands of distinct CDR3 sequences, 10% to 15% being singletons. As for this clonotype: The antigen is undetermined.

The material sequenced was PBMCs, mostly from graft donor cells, taken 360 days after TCRalphabeta/CD19-depleted stem cell transplant. This sequence originates from a male patient younger than 18 who had a stem cell transplant for acute myeloid leukemia, so the T cells may come from the graft donor. The chain carries TRBV10-3 and TRBJ2-7; D unclear. The CDR3 sequence is CAINNYVGPYEQYF. As DNA, the CDR3 is TGTGCCATCAACAACTACGTGGGCCCCTACGAGCAGTACTTC.